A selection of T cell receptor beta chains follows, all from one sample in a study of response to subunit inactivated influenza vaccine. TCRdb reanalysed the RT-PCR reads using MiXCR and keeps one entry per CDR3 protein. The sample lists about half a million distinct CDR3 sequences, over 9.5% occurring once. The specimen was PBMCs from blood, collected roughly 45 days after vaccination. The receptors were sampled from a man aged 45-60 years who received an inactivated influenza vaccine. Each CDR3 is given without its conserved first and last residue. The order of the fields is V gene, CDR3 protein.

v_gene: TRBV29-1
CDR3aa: SVGPRESLAGLRETQY

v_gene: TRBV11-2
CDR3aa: ASSPRTSFILNTDTQY

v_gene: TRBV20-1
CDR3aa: SAKGQGTGSPLH

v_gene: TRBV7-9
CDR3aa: ASSTGLATGELF

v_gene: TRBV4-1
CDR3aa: ASSQTNLAGGYSYEQY

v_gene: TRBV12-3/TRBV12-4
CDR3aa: ASSLAGLGGYT

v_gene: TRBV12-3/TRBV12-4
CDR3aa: ASSLGALNEQY

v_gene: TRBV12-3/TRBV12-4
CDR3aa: ASSDYNLPYNEQF

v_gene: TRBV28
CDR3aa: ASKRQGASFYEQY

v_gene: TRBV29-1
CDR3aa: SVAGAGGELF

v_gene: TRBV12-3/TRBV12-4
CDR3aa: ASSRTGGGFYEQY

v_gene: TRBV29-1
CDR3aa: SAGGVDGREQF

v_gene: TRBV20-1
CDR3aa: SASRRKASPYEQY

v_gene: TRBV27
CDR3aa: ASSFVGSPQETQY

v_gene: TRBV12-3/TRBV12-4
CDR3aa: ASRTNRGLDYGYT

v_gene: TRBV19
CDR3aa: ASNPREGNYNEQF

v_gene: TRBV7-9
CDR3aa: ASMNSNSEQY

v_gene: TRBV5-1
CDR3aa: ASSYGNPSGRGADTQY

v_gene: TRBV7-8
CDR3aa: ASSSGLAGTAYEQY

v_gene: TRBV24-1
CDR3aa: ATSDFSSGTYNEQF

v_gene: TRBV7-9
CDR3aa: ASSPRIGQGSYNEQF

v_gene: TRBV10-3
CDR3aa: AISGGPSLRGEQF

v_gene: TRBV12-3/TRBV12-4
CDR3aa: ASSPWATGERETQY

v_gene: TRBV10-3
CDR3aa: AITRDRNTGELF

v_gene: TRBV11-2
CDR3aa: ASSVEELYEQY

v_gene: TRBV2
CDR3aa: ASTPATGNTIY

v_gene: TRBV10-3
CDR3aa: AISEGPSGANVLT

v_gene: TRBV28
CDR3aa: ASSLGYEGILTYEQY

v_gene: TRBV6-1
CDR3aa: ASSPQGGFSTDTQY

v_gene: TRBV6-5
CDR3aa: ASSYKTGTEGVGGYT

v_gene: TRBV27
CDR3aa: ASSLSLRPNTGELF

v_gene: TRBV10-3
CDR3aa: AISESIVDNEQF

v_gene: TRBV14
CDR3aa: ASSQAGKNSQY

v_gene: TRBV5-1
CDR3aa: ASSLEPGSKIADTQY

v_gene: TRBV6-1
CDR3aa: ASRKGTSTGELF

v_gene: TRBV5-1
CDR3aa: ASRYRGENYGYT

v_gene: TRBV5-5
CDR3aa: ASSFARTGRGETQY

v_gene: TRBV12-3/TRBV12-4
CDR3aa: ASSSVGGKI

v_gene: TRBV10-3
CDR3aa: AISESSVDEQF

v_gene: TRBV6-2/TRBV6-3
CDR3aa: ASRRPTSGVSYEQY

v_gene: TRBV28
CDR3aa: ASSFRGLATSEQY

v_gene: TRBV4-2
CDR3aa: ASSQLAGGFQETQY

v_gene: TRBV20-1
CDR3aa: SARPTTQETQY

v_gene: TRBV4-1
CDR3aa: ASSQDSEGWNEQF

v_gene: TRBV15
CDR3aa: ATSRGETSVSYEQY

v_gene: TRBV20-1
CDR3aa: SARELQASGGYT

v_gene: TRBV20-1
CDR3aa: SAELAGGPGDTQY

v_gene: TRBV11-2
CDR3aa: ASSLGRTRDTQY

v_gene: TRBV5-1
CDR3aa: ASSWTSGGLDTQY

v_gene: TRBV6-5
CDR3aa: ASSYSAWGGYEQY

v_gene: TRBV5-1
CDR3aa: ASSLGPGSHQETQY

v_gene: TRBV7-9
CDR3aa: ASSLALGVAGELF

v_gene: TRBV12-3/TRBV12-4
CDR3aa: ASSSSVGGALGPQH

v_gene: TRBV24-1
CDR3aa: ATSAGGKTGELF

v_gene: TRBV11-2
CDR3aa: ASSLAVRASPEAF

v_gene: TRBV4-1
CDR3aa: ASSQGQRATNEKLF

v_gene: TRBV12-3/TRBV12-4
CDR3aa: ASSPSSLGETQY